This TCR beta chain was identified during a study of blood T cells in healthy people across ages. The authors ran a second PCR of about 7 to 11 cycles using a sample-barcoded 5' primer and a J-beta primer mix. TCRdb used MiXCR to reprocess the 5' RACE reads, holding one entry per CDR3 protein. Here the sample spans about 1.6 million distinct CDR3 sequences, about 32% being singletons. The CDR3 covers 15 residues. Between the trimmed V and J ends, which lost 5 bases and 2 bases, there was a span of 15 bases. Germline CDR1 SGHAT, CDR2 FQNNGV. The V call is TRBV11-2, the J call TRBJ1-2, with a possible D match to TRBD1 (5 bases). The sequenced sample consisted of blood. The clonotype originates from a woman under 40 in good health. The CDR3 DNA follows: TGTGCCAGCAGCGGTCAGTCGACAGCCAACTATGGCTACACCTTC. Protein: CASSGQSTANYGYTF.